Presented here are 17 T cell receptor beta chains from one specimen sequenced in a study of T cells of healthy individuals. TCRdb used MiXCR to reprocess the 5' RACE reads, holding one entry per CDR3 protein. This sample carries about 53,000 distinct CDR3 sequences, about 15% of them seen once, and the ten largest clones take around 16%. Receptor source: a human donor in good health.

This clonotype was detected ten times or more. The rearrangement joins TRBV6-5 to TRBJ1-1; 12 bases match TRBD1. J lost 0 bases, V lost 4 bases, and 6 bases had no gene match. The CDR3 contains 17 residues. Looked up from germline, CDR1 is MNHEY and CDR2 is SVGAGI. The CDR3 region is CASSLRDRGHMNTEAFF. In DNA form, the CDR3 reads TGTGCCAGCAGTTTGCGGGACAGGGGGCACATGAACACTGAAGCTTTCTTT.

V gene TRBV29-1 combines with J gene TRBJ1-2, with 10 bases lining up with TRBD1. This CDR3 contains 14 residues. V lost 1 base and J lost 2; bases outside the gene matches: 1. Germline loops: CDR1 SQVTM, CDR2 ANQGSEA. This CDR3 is CSVEVGQGNYGYTF. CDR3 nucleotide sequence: TGCAGCGTTGAAGTGGGACAGGGGAACTATGGCTACACCTTC.

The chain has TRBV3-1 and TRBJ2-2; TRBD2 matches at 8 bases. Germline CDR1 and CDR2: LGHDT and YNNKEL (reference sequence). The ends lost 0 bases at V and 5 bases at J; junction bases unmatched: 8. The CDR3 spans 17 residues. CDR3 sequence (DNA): TGTGCCAGCAGCCAAGAACGCGCGGGGGGAATGACCGGGGAGCTGTTTTTT. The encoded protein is CASSQERAGGMTGELFF.

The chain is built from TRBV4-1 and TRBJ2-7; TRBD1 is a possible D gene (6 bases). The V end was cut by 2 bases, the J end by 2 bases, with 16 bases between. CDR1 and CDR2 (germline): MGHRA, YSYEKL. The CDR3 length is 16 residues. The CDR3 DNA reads TGCGCCAGCAGCCAAACCAACTCCGACAGGCCCTACGAGCAGTACTTC. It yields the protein CASSQTNSDRPYEQYF.

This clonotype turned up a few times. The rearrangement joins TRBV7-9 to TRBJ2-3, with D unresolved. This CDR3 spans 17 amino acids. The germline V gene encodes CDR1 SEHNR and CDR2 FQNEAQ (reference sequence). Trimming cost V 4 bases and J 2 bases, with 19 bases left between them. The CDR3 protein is CASSSLLSDRNTDTQYF. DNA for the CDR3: TGTGCCAGCAGCTCCCTCCTTTCGGACCGGAACACAGATACGCAGTATTTT.

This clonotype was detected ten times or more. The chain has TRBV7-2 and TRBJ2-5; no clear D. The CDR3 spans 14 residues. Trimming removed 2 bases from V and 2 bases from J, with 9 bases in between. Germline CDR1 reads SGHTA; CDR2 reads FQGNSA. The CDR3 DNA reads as TGTGCCAGCAGCTTAAGCGTCGGACAAGAGACCCAGTACTTC. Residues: CASSLSVGQETQYF.

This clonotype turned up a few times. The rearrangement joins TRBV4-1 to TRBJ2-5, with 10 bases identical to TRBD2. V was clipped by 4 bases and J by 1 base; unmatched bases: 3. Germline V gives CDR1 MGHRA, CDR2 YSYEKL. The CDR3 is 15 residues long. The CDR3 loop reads CASSLAGGIQETQYF. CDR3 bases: TGCGCCAGCAGCCTAGCGGGAGGTATCCAAGAGACCCAGTACTTC.

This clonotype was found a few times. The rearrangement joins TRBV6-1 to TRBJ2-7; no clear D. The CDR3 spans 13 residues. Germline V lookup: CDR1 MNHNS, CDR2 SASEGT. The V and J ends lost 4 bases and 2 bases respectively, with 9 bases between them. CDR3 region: CASSATKAYEQYF. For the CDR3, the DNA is TGTGCCAGCAGTGCTACAAAGGCCTACGAGCAGTACTTC.

The CDR3 region is CASSLGARVPNQPQHF. The DNA for the CDR3 is TGTGCCAGCAGCTTAGGGGCCAGGGTGCCCAATCAGCCCCAGCATTTT. The genes are TRBV7-2 and TRBJ1-5; a weak D match, TRBD1 (5 bases). Per germline, CDR1 SGHTA and CDR2 FQGNSA. The CDR3 is made up of 16 amino acids. Trimming removed 1 base from V and 3 bases from J, with 13 bases in between. Supplemented by reference TRBV7-2 and TRBJ1-5, the full variable domain reads GAGVSQSPSNKVTEKGKDVELRCDPISGHTALYWYRQSLGQGLEFLIYFQGNSAPDKSGLPSDRFSAERTGGSVSTLTIQRTQQEDSAVYLCASSLGARVPNQPQHFGDGTRLSIL.

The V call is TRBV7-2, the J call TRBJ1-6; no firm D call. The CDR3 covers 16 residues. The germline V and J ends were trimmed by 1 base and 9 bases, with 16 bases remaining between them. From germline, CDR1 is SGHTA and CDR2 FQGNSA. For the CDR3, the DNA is TGTGCCAGCAGCTTAGACGTAGACGGCGCTCGTTCACCCCTCCACTTT. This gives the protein CASSLDVDGARSPLHF. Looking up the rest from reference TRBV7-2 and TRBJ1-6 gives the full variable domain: GAGVSQSPSNKVTEKGKDVELRCDPISGHTALYWYRQSLGQGLEFLIYFQGNSAPDKSGLPSDRFSAERTGGSVSTLTIQRTQQEDSAVYLCASSLDVDGARSPLHFGNGTRLTVT.

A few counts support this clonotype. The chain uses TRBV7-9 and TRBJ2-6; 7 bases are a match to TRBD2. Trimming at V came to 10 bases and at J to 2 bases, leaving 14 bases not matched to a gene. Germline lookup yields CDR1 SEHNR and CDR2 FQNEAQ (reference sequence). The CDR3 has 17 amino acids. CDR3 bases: TGTGCCAACGGACCGGGGGGACCTCTAGCTGGGGCCAACGTCCTGACTTTC. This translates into CANGPGGPLAGANVLTF.

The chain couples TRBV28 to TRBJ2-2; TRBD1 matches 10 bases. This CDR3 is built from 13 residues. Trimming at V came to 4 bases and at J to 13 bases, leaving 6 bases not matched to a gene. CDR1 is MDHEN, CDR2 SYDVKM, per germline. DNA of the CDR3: TGTGCCAGCAGTTCCTGGGACAGGGGAGGGCTGTTTTTT. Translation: CASSSWDRGGLFF. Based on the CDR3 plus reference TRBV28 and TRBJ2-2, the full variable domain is DVKVTQSSRYLVKRTGEKVFLECVQDMDHENMFWYRQDPGLGLRLIYFSYDVKMKEKGDIPEGYSVSREKKERFSLILESASTNQTSMYLCASSSWDRGGLFFGEGSRLTVL.

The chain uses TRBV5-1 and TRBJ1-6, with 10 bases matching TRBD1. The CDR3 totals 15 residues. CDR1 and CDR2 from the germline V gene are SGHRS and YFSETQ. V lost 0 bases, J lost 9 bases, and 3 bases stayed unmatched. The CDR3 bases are TGCGCCAGCAGCTTGGGACAGGGGGCACTTTCACCCCTCCACTTT. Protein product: CASSLGQGALSPLHF.

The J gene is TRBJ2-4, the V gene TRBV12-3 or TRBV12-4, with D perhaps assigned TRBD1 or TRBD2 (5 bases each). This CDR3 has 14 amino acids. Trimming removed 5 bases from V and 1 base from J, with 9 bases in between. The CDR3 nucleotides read TGTGCCAGCAGTGGGGACCTTGCCAAAAACATTCAGTACTTC. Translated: CASSGDLAKNIQYF.

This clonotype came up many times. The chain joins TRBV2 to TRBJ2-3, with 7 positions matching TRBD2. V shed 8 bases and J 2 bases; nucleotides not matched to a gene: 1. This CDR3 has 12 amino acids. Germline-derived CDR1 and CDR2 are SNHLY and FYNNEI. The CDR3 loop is CASAGDTDTQYF. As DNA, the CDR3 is TGTGCCAGCGCGGGGGACACAGATACGCAGTATTTT.

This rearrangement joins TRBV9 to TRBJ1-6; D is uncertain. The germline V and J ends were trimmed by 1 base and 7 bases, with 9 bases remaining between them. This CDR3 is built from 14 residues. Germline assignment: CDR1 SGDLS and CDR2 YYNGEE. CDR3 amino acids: CASSVIPLNSPLHF. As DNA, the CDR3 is TGTGCCAGCAGCGTAATCCCATTGAATTCACCCCTCCACTTT.

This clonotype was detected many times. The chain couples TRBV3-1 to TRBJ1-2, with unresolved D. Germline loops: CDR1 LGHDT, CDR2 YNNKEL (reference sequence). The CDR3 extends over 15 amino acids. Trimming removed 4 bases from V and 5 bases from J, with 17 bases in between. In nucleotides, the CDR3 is TGTGCCAGCAGCCCCGAGGTTTTGGGCTTGTATGGCTACACCTTC. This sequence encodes CASSPEVLGLYGYTF.